This T cell receptor beta chain was recorded in a study of CD8+CD57+ T cells in acquired aplastic anemia. Study findings and constraints: Some 27 CD8+ CDR3 sequences were shared between patients and controls.

Worth noting for this clonotype: Its antigen is as yet unknown.

TCR beta VDJ and CDR3 were profiled, and genomic DNA was the template. MiXCR, run by TCRdb on the reads, gives a single entry per CDR3 protein. The table lists some 120,000 distinct CDR3 sequences, about 46% of them singletons. The length of the CDR3 is 15 residues. Germline lookup yields CDR1 SEHNR and CDR2 FQNEAQ (reference sequence). V was cut by 10 bases and J by 1 base, with 19 bases left in between. The sequence was obtained from a human donor in good health, serving as a control. V gene TRBV7-9 combines with J gene TRBJ1-1; possible D gene TRBD1, 6 bases. The sequenced sample was sorted CD4+, CD8+, or CD8+CD57+ T cells (not recorded which) from PBMCs. CDR3 sequence: CAISPGGGQNTEAFF. The CDR3 bases are TGTGCCATCAGTCCGGGGGGGGGCCAGAACACTGAAGCTTTCTTT.